Below, one T cell receptor (beta chain) is given with its context. Its antigen is as yet unknown. At one end, the junction sequence differs from germline, possibly due to a read error. Genomic DNA, serving as template, underwent TCR beta VDJ and CDR3 profiling. TCRdb reanalysed the reads using MiXCR and keeps one entry per CDR3 protein. The repertoire has 400,000 to 500,000 distinct CDR3 sequences, roughly 68% of them found once; the top ten carry under 4.5%. The length of the CDR3 is 13 residues. In germline, CDR1 is SNHLY, CDR2 FYNNEI. This sample is part of a study of CD8+CD57+ T cells in acquired aplastic anemia. Study summary: DNA per sorted CD4+ or CD8+ sample ranged about 0.2 to 30 ug, averaging approximately 3.3 ug.

Study outcomes and limitations: CD8+ Simpson's diversity showed no significant patient-control difference.

V and J are TRBV2 and TRBJ2-5; D remains unclear. This TCR was sampled from a human donor in good health, serving as a control. Sequenced sample: sorted CD4+, CD8+, or CD8+CD57+ T cells (not recorded which) from PBMCs. The CDR3 region has the DNA TGTGCCAGCAAACAAACGGAACAAGAGACCCTGTACTTC. Its translation is CASKQTEQETLYF.